The 14 T cell receptor beta chains reported below all come from one sample, sequenced in a study of CD8 T cells in ankylosing spondylitis. General study results and limits: Made up of fewer than ten highly homologous variants, a TCR beta motif appeared characteristic of ankylosing spondylitis blood.

TCRdb reprocessed the 5' RACE reads with MiXCR, giving one entry per CDR3 protein. The repertoire holds more than 500,000 distinct CDR3 sequences, under 5.5% seen once, with around 3.6% in the top ten. No antigens are known for them. Sequenced material: blood, either unsorted or a sorted T cell fraction (not recorded which). The receptors originated from a male donor with ankylosing spondylitis.

A few counts support this clonotype. This chain's CDR3 is CASSLGAQIKSYEQYF. In DNA, the CDR3 is TGCGCCAGCAGCTTGGGGGCGCAGATTAAATCCTACGAGCAGTACTTC. V is TRBV5-1 and J is TRBJ2-7; no clear D. Germline V gene data show CDR1 as SGHRS and CDR2 as YFSETQ. Deletions cut 0 bases from V and 1 base from J, with 14 bases between. This CDR3 has 16 residues.

Many counts were recorded for this clonotype. The V call is TRBV6-5, the J call TRBJ2-2; TRBD2 matches at 7 bases. The CDR3 runs 19 residues. Germline values: CDR1 MNHEY, CDR2 SVGAGI. The V gene end was trimmed by 0 bases and the J gene end by 1 base; junction bases not matched to a gene: 11. CDR3 nucleotides: TGTGCCAGCAGTTACTCGACCACCCTAGCGGCCCTGAACACCGGGGAGCTGTTTTTT. It is translated as CASSYSTTLAALNTGELFF.

At least ten counts were recorded for this clonotype. At one boundary the junction diverges from the germline segment, which might be a read error. The CDR3 protein is CASSPGTGGQPQHF. The CDR3 coding sequence is TGCGCCAGCAGCCCCGGGACGGGCGGTCAGCCCCAGCATTTT. The gene calls are TRBV18 and TRBJ1-5; perhaps TRBD1 as D (5 bases). Germline CDR1 and CDR2: KGHSH and LQKENI. The CDR3 has 14 residues.

Many counts were recorded for this clonotype. V is TRBV15 and J is TRBJ1-2, with TRBD1 identical over 11 bases. Germline CDR1 and CDR2: LNHNV and YYDKDF (reference sequence). Losses at the gene ends were 5 bases for V and 8 bases for J; bases not matched to a gene: 7. This CDR3 spans 14 amino acids. CDR3 in DNA: TGTGCCACCAGCTGGGACAGGGGGAGTGGCGGCTACACCTTC. Protein product: CATSWDRGSGGYTF. Supplemented by reference TRBV15 and TRBJ1-2, the full variable domain reads DAMVIQNPRYQVTQFGKPVTLSCSQTLNHNVMYWYQQKSSQAPKLLFHYYDKDFNNEADTPDNFQSRRPNTSFCFLDIRSPGLGDTAMYLCATSWDRGSGGYTFGSGTRLTVV.

This clonotype was picked up many times. The V and J genes are TRBV7-9 and TRBJ1-1, with 8 bases that match TRBD1. Germline V lookup: CDR1 SEHNR, CDR2 FQNEAQ (reference sequence). The trim removed 3 bases at V and 10 bases at J, leaving 4 bases unmatched. The CDR3 is made up of 12 amino acids. The CDR3 region is CASSFGQGGAFF. The CDR3 DNA reads as TGTGCCAGCAGCTTCGGACAGGGTGGAGCTTTCTTT.

This clonotype occurred many times. The chain has TRBV5-1 and TRBJ1-6, with D unresolved. The germline V gene has CDR1 SGHRS and CDR2 YFSETQ. There are 15 residues in the CDR3. V lost 0 bases, J lost 11 bases, and 15 bases lay in between. In DNA form, the CDR3 reads TGCGCCAGCAGCTTGGAAAGCCCCTCAGCGGCACCCCTCCACTTT. It encodes CASSLESPSAAPLHF.

This clonotype occurred many times. The chain carries TRBV29-1 and TRBJ2-2; possible D gene TRBD1, 5 bases. The V and J ends lost 4 bases and 3 bases respectively, with 9 bases between them. Germline V gene sequence: CDR1 SQVTM, CDR2 ANQGSEA. The CDR3 covers 13 residues. The CDR3 DNA follows: TGCAGCGTTGTCAGGGTGTACACCGGGGAGCTGTTTTTT. This gives the protein CSVVRVYTGELFF.

There are many counts of this clonotype. The chain employs TRBV7-2 and TRBJ1-2; no clear D gene. The germline V gene encodes CDR1 SGHTA and CDR2 FQGNSA. This CDR3 has 14 amino acids. The germline V and J ends were trimmed by 6 bases and 4 bases, with 15 bases remaining between them. This CDR3 is CASRSDSLTYGYTF. DNA for the CDR3: TGTGCCAGCAGGAGTGACTCACTCACCTATGGCTACACCTTC.

This clonotype was observed many times. The rearrangement uses TRBV6-1 and TRBJ2-7, with D perhaps TRBD2 (6 bases). This CDR3 has 14 amino acids. V lost 6 bases, J lost 4 bases, and 16 bases lay in between. CDR1 and CDR2 from the germline V gene are MNHNS and SASEGT. The CDR3 DNA reads as TGTGCCAGCAGCCCCGTAGGAGGGGAGTACGAGCAGTACTTC. Protein: CASSPVGGEYEQYF.

The sample holds many counts of this clonotype. This chain uses TRBV29-1 with TRBJ2-1; D is unresolved. The germline gives CDR1 SQVTM, CDR2 ANQGSEA. The CDR3 has 12 residues. Trimming removed 5 bases at V and 8 bases at J, with 13 bases between. The CDR3 is CSVMPTADEQFF. The CDR3 nucleotides read TGCAGCGTTATGCCTACGGCAGATGAGCAGTTCTTC.

This clonotype has ten or more counts. In DNA form, the CDR3 reads TGCAGTGCTAGCCTAGCGGGTTCCCATACGCAGTATTTT. This sequence encodes CSASLAGSHTQYF. This sequence joins TRBV20-1 and TRBJ2-3; TRBD2 matches at 8 bases. Per the germline V gene, CDR1 is DFQATT and CDR2 is SNEGSKA (reference sequence). The V gene end was trimmed by 3 bases and the J gene end by 7 bases; junction bases not matched to a gene: 6. This CDR3 region has 13 residues.

This clonotype was seen many times. The rearrangement uses TRBV20-1 and TRBJ2-5; 9 positions match TRBD1. Germline V gene sequence: CDR1 DFQATT, CDR2 SNEGSKA (reference sequence). The CDR3 spans 14 residues. The junction had 10 bases not matched to a gene; V was cut back by 6 bases and J by 5 bases. The DNA for the CDR3 is TGCAGTGCCCGACCCCCGGGACAGGGTGAGACCCAGTACTTC. This codes for CSARPPGQGETQYF.

This clonotype was counted ten times or more. The chain employs TRBV6-2 or TRBV6-3 and TRBJ1-5, with D tentatively TRBD1 (5 bases). V was shortened by 6 bases and J by 0 bases, with 18 bases between the two germline ends. This CDR3 is 17 amino acids long. The V gene's germline CDR1 is MNHEY and CDR2 SVGEGT. This CDR3 is CASRGLMSGYSNQPQHF. The CDR3 DNA sequence: TGTGCCAGCAGGGGACTGATGTCTGGCTATAGCAATCAGCCCCAGCATTTT.

This clonotype occurred many times. The CDR3 is CASSQGRAATNEKLFF. The CDR3 DNA follows: TGTGCCAGCAGCCAAGGCAGGGCCGCAACTAATGAAAAACTGTTTTTT. The V gene is TRBV4-2, the J gene TRBJ1-4; D is possibly TRBD1 (5 bases). V was trimmed by 1 base and J by 0 bases, leaving 9 bases between them. Per the germline V gene, CDR1 is LGHNA and CDR2 is YNFKEQ. The CDR3 totals 16 residues.